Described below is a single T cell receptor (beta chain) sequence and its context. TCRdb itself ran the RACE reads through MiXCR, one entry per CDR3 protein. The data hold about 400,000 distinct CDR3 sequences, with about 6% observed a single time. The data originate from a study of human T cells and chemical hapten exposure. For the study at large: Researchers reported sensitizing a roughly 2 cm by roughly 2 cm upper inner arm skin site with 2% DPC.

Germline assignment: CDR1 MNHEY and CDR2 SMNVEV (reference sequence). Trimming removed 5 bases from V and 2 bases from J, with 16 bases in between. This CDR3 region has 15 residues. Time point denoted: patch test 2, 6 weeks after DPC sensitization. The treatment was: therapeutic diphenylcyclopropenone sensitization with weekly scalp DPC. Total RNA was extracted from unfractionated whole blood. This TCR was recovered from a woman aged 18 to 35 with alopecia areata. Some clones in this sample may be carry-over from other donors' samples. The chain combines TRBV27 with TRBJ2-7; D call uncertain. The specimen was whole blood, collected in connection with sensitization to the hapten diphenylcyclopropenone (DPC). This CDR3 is CASSPTPPDAYEQYF. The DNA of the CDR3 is TGTGCCAGCAGTCCTACTCCACCCGATGCCTACGAGCAGTACTTC.